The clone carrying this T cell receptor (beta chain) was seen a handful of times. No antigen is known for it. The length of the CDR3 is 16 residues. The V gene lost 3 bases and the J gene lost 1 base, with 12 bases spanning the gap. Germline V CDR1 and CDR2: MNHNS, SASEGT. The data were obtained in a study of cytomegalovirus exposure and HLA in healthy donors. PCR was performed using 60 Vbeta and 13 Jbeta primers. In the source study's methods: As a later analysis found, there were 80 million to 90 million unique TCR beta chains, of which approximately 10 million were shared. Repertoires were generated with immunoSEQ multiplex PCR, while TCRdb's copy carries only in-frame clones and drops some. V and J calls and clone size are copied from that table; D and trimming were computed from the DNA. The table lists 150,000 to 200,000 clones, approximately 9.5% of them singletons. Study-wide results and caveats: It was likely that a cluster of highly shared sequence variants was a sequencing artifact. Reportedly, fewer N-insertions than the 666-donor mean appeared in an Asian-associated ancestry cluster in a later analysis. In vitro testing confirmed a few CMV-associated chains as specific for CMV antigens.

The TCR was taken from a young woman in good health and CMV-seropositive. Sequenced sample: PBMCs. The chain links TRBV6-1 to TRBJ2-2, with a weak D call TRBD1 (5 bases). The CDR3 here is CASSDRQSMNTGELFF. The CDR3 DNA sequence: TGTGCCAGCAGTGATCGACAGTCGATGAACACCGGGGAGCTGTTTTTT.